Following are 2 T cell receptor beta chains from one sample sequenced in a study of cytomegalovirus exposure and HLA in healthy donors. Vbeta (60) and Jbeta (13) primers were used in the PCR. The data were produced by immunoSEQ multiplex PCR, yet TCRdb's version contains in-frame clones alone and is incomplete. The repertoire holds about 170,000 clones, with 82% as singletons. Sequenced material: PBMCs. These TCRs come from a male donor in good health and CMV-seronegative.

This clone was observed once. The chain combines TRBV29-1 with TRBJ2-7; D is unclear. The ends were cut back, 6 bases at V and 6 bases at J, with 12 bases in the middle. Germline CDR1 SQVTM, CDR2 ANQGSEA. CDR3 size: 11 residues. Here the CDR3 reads CSVSSGAEQYF. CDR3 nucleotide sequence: TGCAGCGTCAGTTCCGGAGCCGAGCAGTACTTC.

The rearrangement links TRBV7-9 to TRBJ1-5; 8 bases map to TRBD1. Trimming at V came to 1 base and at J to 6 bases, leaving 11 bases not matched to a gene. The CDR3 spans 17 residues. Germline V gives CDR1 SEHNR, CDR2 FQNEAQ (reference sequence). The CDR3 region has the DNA TGTGCCAGCAGCTTAGGAGTAGGGACAGGTCATACTCAGCCCCAGCATTTT. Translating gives CASSLGVGTGHTQPQHF.